This T cell receptor (beta chain) appears in the sequencing data of a study of beta chain features in type 1 diabetes. The study, taken as a whole, reports: All four CD4+ subsets of Type 1 diabetes patients contained TCRB CDR3s that were moderately but significantly shorter.

The study reverse transcribed the entire isolated RNA, so it sequenced expressed TCRB transcripts. TCRdb's copy holds only in-frame clones and misses some; the assay was immunoSEQ multiplex PCR. Among a few hundred thousand clones listed, approximately 15% were seen once. Concerning this clone itself: Its matching antigen is unknown.

The clonotype originates from a woman between 18 and 29 years old in good health. Sequencing was performed on naive CD4+ T cells from blood.

The CDR3 protein is CAGKVADTDTQYF. The CDR3 coding sequence is TGTGCCGGAAAAGTAGCCGACACAGATACGCAGTATTTT. The V and J genes are TRBV30 and TRBJ2-3; D remains unclear. The germline CDR1 and CDR2 sequences are GTSNPN and SVGIG (reference sequence). Deletions cut 8 bases from V and 2 bases from J, with 14 bases between. The CDR3 runs 13 residues.